This paragraph covers one T cell receptor (beta chain) sequence. Its target antigen remains unknown. The instrument given in TCRdb is Illumina MiSeq. TCRdb reprocessed the reads; each CDR3 protein sequence makes one entry, and DNA is unavailable. The sample's table covers around 670 distinct CDR3 sequences. The top ten hold around three fifths of the sample. The germline V gene (reference sequence) yields DFQATT for CDR1 and SNEGSKA for CDR2. The CDR3 goes from the cysteine to the phenylalanine over 13 residues. DNA is not on record. These data originate in a study of diagnostic markers for celiac disease (dated by TCRdb to 2020 to 2022).

This TCR came from a human donor. Sequenced input: either unsorted cells or a sorted T cell fraction (not recorded which). The V gene is TRBV20-1 and the J gene is TRBJ1-4; TCRdb picks TRBD1, but there is no DNA to check that call. The CDR3 region has the sequence CSASYRIDRKLFF.